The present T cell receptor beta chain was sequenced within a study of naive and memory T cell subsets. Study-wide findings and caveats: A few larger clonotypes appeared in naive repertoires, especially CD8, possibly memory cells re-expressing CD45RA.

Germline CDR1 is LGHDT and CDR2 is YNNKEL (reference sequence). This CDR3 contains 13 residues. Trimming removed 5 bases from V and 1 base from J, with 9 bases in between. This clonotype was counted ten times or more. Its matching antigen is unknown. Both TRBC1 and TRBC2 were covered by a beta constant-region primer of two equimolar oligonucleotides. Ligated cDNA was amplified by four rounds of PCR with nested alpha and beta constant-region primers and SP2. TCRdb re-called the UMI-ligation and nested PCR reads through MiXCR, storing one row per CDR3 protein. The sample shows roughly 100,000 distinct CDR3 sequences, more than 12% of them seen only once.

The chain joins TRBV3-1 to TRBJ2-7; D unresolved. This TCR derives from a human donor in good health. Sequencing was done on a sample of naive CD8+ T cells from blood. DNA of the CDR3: TGTGCCAGCAGCGCAGGCGTTTCCTACGAGCAGTACTTC. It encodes CASSAGVSYEQYF.